This T cell receptor beta chain was sequenced for a study of OX40 agonist ivuxolimab in advanced cancers. Overall study: It was ivuxolimab, an agonistic anti-OX40 (CD134) antibody, that patients were treated with. A history of anti-PD-1, anti-PD-L1 or anti-CTLA-4 therapy was acceptable, and over 35% had some. General study results and limits: Within 6 weeks, CD4+ and CD8+ blood T cells expanded clonally at 0.1 to 3.0 mg/kg. Expanded clones were, on average, more numerous in CD8+ T cells than in CD4+.

Clones were sequenced by immunoSEQ multiplex PCR, and TCRdb holds only the in-frame ones, with some missing. The sample contains about 100,000 clones, approximately 95% of which appear only once. Germline loops: CDR1 MNHEY, CDR2 SMNVEV (reference sequence). The CDR3 is made up of 16 amino acids. V shed 4 bases and J shed 0 bases, with 16 bases lying between them. On this clone: What it binds is unknown.

The chain combines TRBV27 with TRBJ2-7; perhaps TRBD2 as D (6 bases). This TCR came from an adult with an advanced solid tumor such as melanoma, head and neck, liver or kidney cancer. This specimen consisted of CD4+ or CD8+ T cells sorted from blood, obtained in a trial of the OX40 agonist ivuxolimab. This CDR3 is CASSWREPPSSYEQYF. For the CDR3, the DNA is TGTGCCAGCAGTTGGAGGGAACCTCCAAGCTCCTACGAGCAGTACTTC.